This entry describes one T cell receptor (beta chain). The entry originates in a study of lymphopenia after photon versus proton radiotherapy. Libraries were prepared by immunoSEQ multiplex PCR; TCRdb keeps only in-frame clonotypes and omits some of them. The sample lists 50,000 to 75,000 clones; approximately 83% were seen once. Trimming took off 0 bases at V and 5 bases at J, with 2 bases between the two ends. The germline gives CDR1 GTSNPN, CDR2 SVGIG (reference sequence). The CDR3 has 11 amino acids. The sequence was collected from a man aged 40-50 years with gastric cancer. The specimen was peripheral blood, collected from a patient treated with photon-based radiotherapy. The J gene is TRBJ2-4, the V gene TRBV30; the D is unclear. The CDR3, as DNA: TGTGCCTGGAGTGTGGAAAACATTCAGTACTTC. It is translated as CAWSVENIQYF. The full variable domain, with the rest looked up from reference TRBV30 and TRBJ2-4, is SQTIHQWPATLVQPVGSPLSLECTVEGTSNPNLYWYRQAAGRGLQLLFYSVGIGQISSEVPQNLSASRPQDRQFILSSKKLLLSDSGFYLCAWSVENIQYFGAGTRLSVL.